A selection of T cell receptor beta chains follows, all from one sample in a study of control samples from healthy donors and cancer patients. Data came from immunoSEQ multiplex PCR; TCRdb stores just in-frame clones and leaves some out. This sample has roughly 74,000 clones; over 90% occur once, and the top ten carry approximately 4.8%. Material for sequencing was blood. The receptors originated from a woman aged 18 to 35 in good health. Both conserved end residues are part of each CDR3. Each record gives: CDR3 protein, CDR3 length, V gene, J gene, D gene, clone size. A D gene is named only where the DNA matches it firmly. Some rows mark clone size as missing; the rest say once, few, many or name a class of expanded clone.

CDR3aa: CAGRDREAGELFF; len: 13; v_gene: TRBV6-5; j_gene: TRBJ2-2; d_gene: TRBD1; abundance: -
CDR3aa: CASSFRQGVSYF; len: 12; v_gene: TRBV12-3/TRBV12-4; j_gene: TRBJ2-7; d_gene: TRBD1; abundance: -
CDR3aa: CASSQSYLGRGMSSTEAFF; len: 19; v_gene: TRBV16; j_gene: TRBJ1-1; d_gene: TRBD1; abundance: -
CDR3aa: CATSRPGRGQSDTQYF; len: 16; v_gene: TRBV15; j_gene: TRBJ2-3; d_gene: TRBD1; abundance: -
CDR3aa: CASSSGELFF; len: 10; v_gene: TRBV12-3/TRBV12-4; j_gene: TRBJ2-2; d_gene: -; abundance: once
CDR3aa: CASSPSGSYNEQFF; len: 14; v_gene: TRBV3-1/TRBV3-2; j_gene: TRBJ2-1; d_gene: -; abundance: -
CDR3aa: CASSYRVLLNTEAFF; len: 15; v_gene: TRBV6-2/TRBV6-3; j_gene: TRBJ1-1; d_gene: -; abundance: -
CDR3aa: CASSELRAGGLETQYF; len: 16; v_gene: TRBV2; j_gene: TRBJ2-5; d_gene: TRBD2; abundance: -
CDR3aa: CASSSSGPGPHHNQPQHF; len: 18; v_gene: TRBV27; j_gene: TRBJ1-5; d_gene: -; abundance: -
CDR3aa: CASSLNPYEQYF; len: 12; v_gene: TRBV7-2; j_gene: TRBJ2-7; d_gene: -; abundance: -
CDR3aa: CASSQDRQGEAFF; len: 13; v_gene: TRBV4-2; j_gene: TRBJ1-1; d_gene: TRBD1; abundance: -
CDR3aa: CASSQVAGRRSGGRAEETQYF; len: 21; v_gene: TRBV4-3; j_gene: TRBJ2-5; d_gene: TRBD2; abundance: -
CDR3aa: CASSSRQGLLSYEQYF; len: 16; v_gene: TRBV5-8; j_gene: TRBJ2-7; d_gene: TRBD1; abundance: -
CDR3aa: CASSQDTWSSYNEQFF; len: 16; v_gene: TRBV4-2; j_gene: TRBJ2-1; d_gene: -; abundance: few
CDR3aa: CASSENGGYTEAFF; len: 14; v_gene: TRBV6-1; j_gene: TRBJ1-1; d_gene: -; abundance: -
CDR3aa: CASRPGLAGLYEQYF; len: 15; v_gene: TRBV5-1; j_gene: TRBJ2-7; d_gene: TRBD2; abundance: -
CDR3aa: CASSQVPGNEQFF; len: 13; v_gene: TRBV14; j_gene: TRBJ2-1; d_gene: -; abundance: once